This T cell receptor beta chain was sequenced in a study of blood T cell repertoires in COVID-19. V lost 5 bases, J lost 3 bases, and 11 bases lay in between. CDR1 SGHAT and CDR2 FQNNGV come from the germline V gene. The CDR3 consists of 13 residues. Libraries were prepared by immunoSEQ multiplex PCR; TCRdb keeps only in-frame clonotypes and omits some of them. This table holds about 190,000 clones, roughly 84% found once. The clonotype originates from a woman between 40 and 55 years old who had recovered from COVID-19. The sample comprised peripheral blood. The rearrangement links TRBV11-2 to TRBJ2-7; tentative D call: TRBD1 (5 bases). The CDR3 reads CASSPWTLYEQYF. Here the CDR3 DNA reads TGTGCCAGCAGCCCCTGGACACTCTACGAGCAGTACTTC.